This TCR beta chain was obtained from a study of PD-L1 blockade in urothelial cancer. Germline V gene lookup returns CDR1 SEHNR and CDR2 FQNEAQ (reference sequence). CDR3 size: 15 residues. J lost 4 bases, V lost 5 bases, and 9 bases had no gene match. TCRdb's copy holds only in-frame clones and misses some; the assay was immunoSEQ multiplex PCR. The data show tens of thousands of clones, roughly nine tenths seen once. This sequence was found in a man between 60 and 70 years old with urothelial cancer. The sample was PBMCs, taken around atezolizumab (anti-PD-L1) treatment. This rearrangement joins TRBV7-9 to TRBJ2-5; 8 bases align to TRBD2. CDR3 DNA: TGTGCCAGCAGCCAAACGTCCGGGGGGGGAGAGACCCAGTACTTC. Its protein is CASSQTSGGGETQYF.